The sequence of this T cell receptor beta chain was determined in a study of CD8+CD57+ T cells in acquired aplastic anemia. In patients chosen for sequencing, flow cytometry had shown CD8+CD57+ cell expansion. Untreated patients provided the blood samples, with no therapy given before sampling. Of note for this clonotype: What it binds is not known.

Genomic DNA acted as the template from which TCR beta VDJ combination and CDR3 sequence profiling were carried out. MiXCR, applied by TCRdb to the reads, yields one record per CDR3 protein. Altogether 75,000 to 80,000 distinct CDR3 sequences are present, around 70% being singletons, with the ten largest covering roughly 80%. The CDR3 loop spans 13 amino acids. The V end lost 4 bases, the J end lost 6 bases, and 12 bases lay between the germline ends. Germline CDR1 LNHDA, CDR2 SQIVND (reference sequence). Study-wide results and caveats: Overlap between patients and controls comprised roughly 28 CD8+ CDR3 sequences.

This TCR came from a human donor with aplastic anemia. The sequenced material came from sorted CD4+, CD8+, or CD8+CD57+ T cells (not recorded which) from PBMCs. This rearrangement joins TRBV19 to TRBJ1-1, with D unresolved. The chain's CDR3 is CASSTRVWAEAFF. CDR3 nucleotide sequence: TGTGCCAGTAGTACGAGGGTATGGGCTGAAGCTTTCTTT. The complete variable domain, with remaining parts taken from reference TRBV19 and TRBJ1-1, reads DGGITQSPKYLFRKEGQNVTLSCEQNLNHDAMYWYRQDPGQGLRLIYYSQIVNDFQKGDIAEGYSVSREKKESFPLTVTSAQKNPTAFYLCASSTRVWAEAFFGQGTRLTVV.